The 17 T cell receptor beta chains below come from one sample, sequenced in a study of blood T cells in healthy people across ages. It was with a sample-barcoded 5' primer and a J-beta primer mix that a second PCR of about 6 to 12 cycles was run. TCRdb reanalysed the 5' RACE reads using MiXCR and keeps one entry per CDR3 protein. The sample has roughly 1.4 million distinct CDR3 sequences; around 59% are singletons. Material for sequencing was blood. The receptors originated from a man between 18 and 35 years old in good health.

In this sample, this clonotype turned up a few times. The chain has TRBV7-9 and TRBJ2-7; 12 nucleotides match TRBD2. V lost 5 bases, J lost 1 base, and 3 bases stayed unmatched. CDR1 SEHNR and CDR2 FQNEAQ come from the germline V gene (reference sequence). The CDR3 length is 15 residues. CDR3 residues: CASSIGTSGSYEQYF. In nucleotides, the CDR3 is TGTGCCAGCAGCATCGGGACTAGCGGGTCCTACGAGCAGTACTTC.

This chain uses TRBV4-3 with TRBJ2-5; D perhaps matches TRBD2 (6 bases). Near its end, the DNA agrees better with TRBJ2-7, so the J call may be wrong. From germline, CDR1 is LGHNA and CDR2 YSLEER. The CDR3 contains 15 residues. The CDR3: CASSQAAGLINEQYF. The CDR3 DNA sequence: TGCGCCAGCAGCCAAGCCGCGGGACTGATCAACGAGCAGTACTTC.

This clonotype was detected a few times. The chain recombines TRBV4-1 with TRBJ1-5; a weak D match, TRBD1 (6 bases). V lost 0 bases, J lost 3 bases, and 18 bases lay in between. Germline V gene lookup returns CDR1 MGHRA and CDR2 YSYEKL. There are 18 residues in the CDR3. The CDR3 nucleotides read TGCGCCAGCAGCCAAGAGGTGAAGACAGGAGGAAACAATCAGCCCCAGCATTTT. Amino acids: CASSQEVKTGGNNQPQHF.

The rearrangement joins TRBV27 to TRBJ2-1; D gene unclear. The CDR3 is made up of 13 amino acids. The germline V gene encodes CDR1 MNHEY and CDR2 SMNVEV (reference sequence). The V end was cut by 8 bases, the J end by 5 bases, with 13 bases between. This CDR3 is CASGPTPNNEQFF. The CDR3 bases are TGTGCCAGCGGGCCCACACCGAACAATGAGCAGTTCTTC.

This sequence joins TRBV6-4 and TRBJ2-7, with D hard to call. Germline CDR1 is MRHNA and CDR2 is SNTAGT. The CDR3 totals 14 residues. V was shortened by 9 bases and J by 0 bases, with 15 bases between the two germline ends. CDR3 residues: CASRVYLNSYEQYF. The CDR3 nucleotides read TGTGCCAGTAGGGTGTATCTCAACTCCTACGAGCAGTACTTC.

This clonotype was counted only a few times. The J gene is TRBJ2-4, the V gene TRBV6-1; 10 bases align to TRBD2. The J call may not be correct, given that the DNA end is closer to TRBJ2-7. The CDR3 totals 11 residues. The germline gives CDR1 MNHNS, CDR2 SASEGT. The CDR3 coding sequence is TGTGCCACCCGACTAGCGGGCGAGCAGTACTTC. Amino acid sequence: CATRLAGEQYF.

This chain joins TRBV7-2 and TRBJ2-3; D remains ambiguous. CDR3 size: 15 residues. Germline-derived CDR1 and CDR2 are SGHTA and FQGNSA. Trimming left V 0 bases short and J 2 bases short, with 9 bases between. The CDR3 DNA reads as TGTGCCAGCAGCTTAGCTAAAGTGGTCACAGATACGCAGTATTTT. Translated, it gives CASSLAKVVTDTQYF.

The chain joins TRBV5-1 to TRBJ2-1; 9 bases match TRBD1. V lost 4 bases and J lost 8; bases outside the gene matches: 7. The CDR3 covers 14 residues. The germline gives CDR1 SGHRS, CDR2 YFSETQ. CDR3 loop: CASSNLDRGYEQFF. For the CDR3, the DNA is TGCGCCAGCAGCAACTTAGACAGGGGGTATGAGCAGTTCTTC.

This chain connects TRBV13 to TRBJ2-3; D perhaps matches TRBD2 (5 bases). The length of the CDR3 is 14 residues. V lost 6 bases to trimming and J lost 4 bases, with 14 bases between them. The germline V gene encodes CDR1 PRHDT and CDR2 FYEKMQ (reference sequence). The CDR3 region is CASRGRLNPDTQYF. For the CDR3, the DNA is TGTGCCAGCAGGGGGAGACTGAATCCAGATACGCAGTATTTT.

The rearrangement uses TRBV20-1 and TRBJ2-1; TRBD2 agrees at 11 bases. J lost 7 bases, V lost 1 base, and 9 bases had no gene match. The CDR3 extends over 16 amino acids. Looked up from germline, CDR1 is DFQATT and CDR2 is SNEGSKA (reference sequence). The CDR3, as DNA: TGCAGTGCTAGAGGGTATTTAGCGGGAGGGCTTAATGAGCAGTTCTTC. Its protein is CSARGYLAGGLNEQFF.

The chain combines TRBV11-1 with TRBJ2-1; 7 positions agree with TRBD1. CDR1 and CDR2 from the germline V gene are SGHAT and FQDESV (reference sequence). There are 14 residues in the CDR3. V shed 7 bases and J 5 bases; nucleotides not matched to a gene: 8. The chain's CDR3 is CASNTGTEDNEQFF. CDR3 bases: TGTGCCAGCAACACCGGGACAGAAGACAATGAGCAGTTCTTC.

In its sample, this clonotype was seen a few times. The chain recombines TRBV20-1 with TRBJ2-5; no clear D. Germline-derived CDR1 and CDR2 are DFQATT and SNEGSKA (reference sequence). CDR3 length: 12 residues. The germline V and J ends were trimmed by 3 bases and 5 bases, with 10 bases remaining between them. The CDR3 loop is CSARAFRETQYF. The CDR3 DNA sequence: TGCAGTGCTAGGGCCTTCAGGGAGACCCAGTACTTC.

The gene calls are TRBV12-5 and TRBJ2-3; D unclear. Germline values: CDR1 LGHNT, CDR2 FRNRAP. There are 12 residues in the CDR3. Trimming left V 6 bases short and J 5 bases short, with 9 bases between. CDR3 protein: CASGAAGDTQYF. The CDR3 nucleotides read TGTGCTAGTGGGGCGGCAGGAGATACGCAGTATTTT.

The sample holds a few counts of this clonotype. This sequence joins TRBV29-1 and TRBJ2-1; 16 nucleotides align to TRBD2. Germline V CDR1 and CDR2: SQVTM, ANQGSEA. This CDR3 region has 21 residues. Trimming at V came to 7 bases and at J to 0 bases, leaving 18 bases not matched to a gene. The CDR3 DNA reads TGCAGCGCCGTCGGTCCGCTCCCGGGACTAGCGGGAGGGCGCTCCTACAATGAGCAGTTCTTC. Residues: CSAVGPLPGLAGGRSYNEQFF.

The chain employs TRBV11-2 and TRBJ1-2; D is unresolved. This CDR3 has 13 residues. Germline V gives CDR1 SGHAT, CDR2 FQNNGV. V was trimmed by 5 bases and J by 4 bases, leaving 11 bases between them. The CDR3 DNA reads as TGTGCCAGCAGCGAAAGGGTGCCCTATGGCTACACCTTC. It translates to CASSERVPYGYTF.

Worth noting for this clonotype: Possible read error: a much larger clone is one base away. This rearrangement joins TRBV7-2 to TRBJ2-5, with D perhaps matching TRBD1 (5 bases). Near its end, the DNA agrees better with TRBJ2-7, so the J call may be wrong. The CDR3 length is 13 residues. Germline V gives CDR1 SGHTA, CDR2 FQGNSA. CDR3 bases: TGTGCCAGCAGCTTAGGCCCAGGGCACGAGCAGTACTTC. Its protein is CASSLGPGHEQYF.

This chain links TRBV7-2 with TRBJ2-4; D perhaps matches TRBD2 (6 bases). The DNA end is a closer match to TRBJ2-7, so the J assignment may be wrong. This CDR3 region has 14 residues. Germline CDR1 SGHTA, CDR2 FQGNSA. CDR3 sequence reads: CASSLQAGLYEQYF. The CDR3 coding sequence is TGTGCCAGCAGCTTACAAGCGGGCCTCTACGAGCAGTACTTC.